This section outlines one T cell receptor beta chain sequence together with its context. Its antigen is as yet unknown. Germline-derived CDR1 and CDR2 are SGHTS and YDEGEE. The V end lost 0 bases, the J end lost 8 bases, and 2 bases lay between the germline ends. The CDR3 spans 10 residues. The data originate from a study of blood T cells in healthy people across ages. Study-wide results and caveats: Any conclusive comparison of naive versus antigen-experienced cells was prevented by using unsorted PBMCs.

PCR was performed a second time for about 7 to 11 cycles using a sample-barcoded 5' primer and a J-beta primer mix. Researchers report that each sample yielded at least 2.5 million CDR3-containing paired-end reads. TCRdb reanalysed the 5' RACE reads using MiXCR and keeps one entry per CDR3 protein. The table has approximately 900,000 distinct CDR3 sequences, about 48% seen once. The sequenced sample consisted of blood. The genes are TRBV5-8 and TRBJ1-2, with unresolved D. This clonotype was obtained from a man under 40 in good health. The CDR3 DNA sequence: TGTGCCAGCAGCTTGGGGGGCTACACCTTC. Residues: CASSLGGYTF.